This is a list of T cell receptor beta chains from one sample in a study of blood T cell repertoires in COVID-19. Using immunoSEQ multiplex PCR, the repertoire was profiled, and TCRdb retains in-frame clones only, with some absent. This sample yields more than 100,000 clones, of which around 80% are seen a single time; 2.4% belongs to the top ten. Sequences were obtained from PBMCs or T cells enriched from blood (not recorded which). The receptors shown here come from a man aged 35-49 years with acute COVID-19. CDR3s include the opening cysteine and the closing phenylalanine or tryptophan. Each record gives: V gene, clone size, J gene, CDR3 protein. Clone sizes are given selectively: once, few, many, or a class where the clone is expanded.

V: TRBV9
size: -
J: TRBJ2-3
CDR3: CASSVGSIVADTQYF

V: TRBV4-2
size: -
J: TRBJ1-2
CDR3: CASSPGQANYGYTF

V: TRBV28
size: -
J: TRBJ1-6
CDR3: CASSFGTRYSSYNSPLHF

V: TRBV7-2
size: -
J: TRBJ1-6
CDR3: CASSPGQGYYNSPLHF

V: TRBV7-6
size: -
J: TRBJ2-2
CDR3: CASSLAPAGNTGELFF

V: TRBV10-3
size: -
J: TRBJ1-5
CDR3: CAISDEKEADQPQHF

V: TRBV28
size: -
J: TRBJ1-4
CDR3: CASSSGAGGLEKLFF

V: TRBV19
size: -
J: TRBJ1-1
CDR3: CASRDGLRIEAFF

V: TRBV12-3/TRBV12-4
size: few
J: TRBJ2-7
CDR3: CASSLIEGGEQYF

V: TRBV15
size: -
J: TRBJ2-5
CDR3: CATSRDHKETQYF

V: TRBV19
size: -
J: TRBJ1-2
CDR3: CASSTSRDRVYGYTF

V: TRBV5-1
size: -
J: TRBJ1-2
CDR3: CASSPEGQGLSGYTF

V: TRBV5-8
size: -
J: TRBJ1-5
CDR3: CASSPAGVGQPQHF

V: TRBV5-1
size: -
J: TRBJ2-4
CDR3: CASSLTGTGTKNIQYF

V: TRBV5-1
size: -
J: TRBJ2-3
CDR3: CASTSGGDTQYF

V: TRBV7-8
size: -
J: TRBJ2-4
CDR3: CASSLMAGGTKNIQYF

V: TRBV6-1
size: -
J: TRBJ1-2
CDR3: CASSESGQGYTF

V: TRBV7-7
size: -
J: TRBJ2-3
CDR3: CASSLGASGLTDTQYF

V: TRBV27
size: -
J: TRBJ2-7
CDR3: CASSARSGGAYEQYF

V: TRBV18
size: -
J: TRBJ1-1
CDR3: CASSPISTGLDTEAFF

V: TRBV7-8
size: -
J: TRBJ1-5
CDR3: CASSLGLASGNQPQHF

V: TRBV5-1
size: -
J: TRBJ1-1
CDR3: CASSLAGQQGAFF

V: TRBV3-1/TRBV3-2
size: -
J: TRBJ2-1
CDR3: CASSQGSTSGSSYNEQFF

V: TRBV19
size: few
J: TRBJ2-2
CDR3: CASMWEQHTGELFF

V: TRBV12-3/TRBV12-4
size: -
J: TRBJ1-6
CDR3: CASSSGPPLHF

V: TRBV15
size: -
J: TRBJ2-3
CDR3: CATSRDRDTQYF

V: TRBV30
size: -
J: TRBJ2-7
CDR3: CAWSPMGTGTFEQYF

V: TRBV28
size: -
J: TRBJ2-3
CDR3: CASGASTDTQYF

V: TRBV3-1/TRBV3-2
size: -
J: TRBJ2-7
CDR3: CASSQGTGALEQYF

V: TRBV6-5
size: -
J: TRBJ1-6
CDR3: CASRGQGPAPLHF

V: TRBV21-1
size: -
J: TRBJ1-2
CDR3: CASYTGTGGDGYTF

V: TRBV11-3
size: few
J: TRBJ2-7
CDR3: CASGIGGATNEQYF

V: TRBV5-1
size: -
J: TRBJ2-7
CDR3: CASSSGGGGAREQYF

V: TRBV11-2
size: -
J: TRBJ2-1
CDR3: CASSTLGQGDEQFF

V: TRBV5-1
size: few
J: TRBJ2-4
CDR3: CASSLGISRDIQYF

V: TRBV7-2
size: -
J: TRBJ2-2
CDR3: CASSSQSGGGELFF

V: TRBV5-1
size: few
J: TRBJ1-6
CDR3: CASSLGGTGVHTLHF

V: TRBV7-9
size: -
J: TRBJ2-1
CDR3: CASSWDRGYNEQFF

V: TRBV5-1
size: -
J: TRBJ2-5
CDR3: CASSFAGWETQYF

V: TRBV5-5
size: -
J: TRBJ2-1
CDR3: CASSPPRQGLDEQFF

V: TRBV30
size: -
J: TRBJ2-3
CDR3: CAWSAHTVSGTDTQYF

V: TRBV6-5
size: -
J: TRBJ2-3
CDR3: CASSQQAGADTQYF

V: TRBV5-6
size: -
J: TRBJ1-3
CDR3: CASSLAGAGNTIYF

V: TRBV28
size: -
J: TRBJ2-7
CDR3: CAGGREDPYEQYF

V: TRBV18
size: -
J: TRBJ2-2
CDR3: CASSPPQGSAGELFF

V: TRBV29-1
size: -
J: TRBJ2-5
CDR3: CSAGLAGGEETQYF

V: TRBV19
size: -
J: TRBJ2-3
CDR3: CASSISGRLTDTQYF

V: TRBV30
size: once
J: TRBJ2-1
CDR3: CAWTFSGAGEYNEQFF

V: TRBV25-1
size: -
J: TRBJ2-5
CDR3: CASSDWGQGKETQYF

V: TRBV5-1
size: -
J: TRBJ2-7
CDR3: CASGPRGTSGYEQYF

V: TRBV2
size: -
J: TRBJ1-3
CDR3: CASSIQGGNTIYF